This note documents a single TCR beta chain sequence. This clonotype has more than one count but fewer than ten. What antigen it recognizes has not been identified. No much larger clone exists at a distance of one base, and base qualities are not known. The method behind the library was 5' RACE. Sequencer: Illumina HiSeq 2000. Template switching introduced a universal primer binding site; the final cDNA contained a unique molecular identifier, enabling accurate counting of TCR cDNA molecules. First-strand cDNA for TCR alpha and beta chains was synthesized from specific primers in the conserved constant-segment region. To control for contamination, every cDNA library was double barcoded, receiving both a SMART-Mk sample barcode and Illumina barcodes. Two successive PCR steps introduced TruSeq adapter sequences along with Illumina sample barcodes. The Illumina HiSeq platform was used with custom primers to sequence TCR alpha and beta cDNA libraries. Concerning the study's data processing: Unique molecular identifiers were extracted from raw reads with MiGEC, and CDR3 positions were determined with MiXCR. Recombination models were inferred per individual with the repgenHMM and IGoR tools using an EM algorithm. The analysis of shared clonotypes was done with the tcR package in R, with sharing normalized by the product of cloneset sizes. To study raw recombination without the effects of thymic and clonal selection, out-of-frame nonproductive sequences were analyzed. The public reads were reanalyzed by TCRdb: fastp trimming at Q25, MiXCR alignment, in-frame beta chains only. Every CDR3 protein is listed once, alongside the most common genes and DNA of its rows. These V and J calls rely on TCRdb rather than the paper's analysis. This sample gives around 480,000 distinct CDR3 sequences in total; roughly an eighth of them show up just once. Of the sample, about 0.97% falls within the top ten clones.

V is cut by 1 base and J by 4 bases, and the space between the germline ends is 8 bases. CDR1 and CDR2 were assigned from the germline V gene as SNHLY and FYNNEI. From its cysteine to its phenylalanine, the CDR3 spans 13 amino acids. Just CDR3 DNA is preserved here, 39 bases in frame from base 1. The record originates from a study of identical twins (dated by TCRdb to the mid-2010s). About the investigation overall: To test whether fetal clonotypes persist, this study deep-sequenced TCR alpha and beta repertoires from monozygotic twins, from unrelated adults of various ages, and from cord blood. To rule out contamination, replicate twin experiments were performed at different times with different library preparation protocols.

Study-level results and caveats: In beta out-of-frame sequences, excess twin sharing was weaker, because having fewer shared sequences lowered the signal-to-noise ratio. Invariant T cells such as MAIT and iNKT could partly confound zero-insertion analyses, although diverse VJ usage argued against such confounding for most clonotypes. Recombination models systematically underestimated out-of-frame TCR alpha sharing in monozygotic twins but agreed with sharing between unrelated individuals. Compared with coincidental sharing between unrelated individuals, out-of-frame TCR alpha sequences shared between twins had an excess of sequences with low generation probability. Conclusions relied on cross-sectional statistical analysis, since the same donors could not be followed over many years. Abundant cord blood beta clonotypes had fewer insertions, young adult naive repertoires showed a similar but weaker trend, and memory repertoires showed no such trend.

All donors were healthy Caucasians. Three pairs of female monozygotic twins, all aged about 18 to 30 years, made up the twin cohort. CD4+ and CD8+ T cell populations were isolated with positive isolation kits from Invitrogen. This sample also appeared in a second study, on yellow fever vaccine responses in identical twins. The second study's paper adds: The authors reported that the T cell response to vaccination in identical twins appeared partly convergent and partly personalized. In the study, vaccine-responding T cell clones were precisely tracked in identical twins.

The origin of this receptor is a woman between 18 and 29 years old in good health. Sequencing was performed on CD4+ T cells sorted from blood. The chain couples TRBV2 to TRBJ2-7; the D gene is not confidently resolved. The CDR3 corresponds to CASSEGSVYEQYF. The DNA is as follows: TGTGCCAGCAGTGAAGGGAGCGTATACGAGCAGTACTTC. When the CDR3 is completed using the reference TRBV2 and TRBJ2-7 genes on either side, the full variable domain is EPEVTQTPSHQVTQMGQEVILRCVPISNHLYFYWYRQILGQKVEFLVSFYNNEISEKSEIFDDQFSVERPDGSNFTLKIRSTKLEDSAMYFCASSEGSVYEQYFGPGTRLTVT.